The 29 T cell receptor beta chains presented below share a single source sample, sequenced in a study of T cell clusters in autoimmune cytopenias. Multiplex touch-down PCR amplified TRB using TRB-A and TRB-B pools in one tube. TCRdb re-analyzed the multiplex PCR reads; it lists each CDR3 protein once, without DNA. This repertoire includes 5,400 or so distinct CDR3 sequences. TRB was amplified from approximately 230 ng of peripheral blood genomic DNA per sample. These data were also reused for a study on T cell repertoires in aging, cancer and after chemotherapy.

Input material: peripheral blood. All receptors derive from a human donor in good health.

CDR3 loop: CATSDTAVGGLRHTQYF. The genes are TRBV24-1 and TRBJ2-3; the TCRdb call, TRBD1, lacks DNA for checking. The CDR3 covers 17 residues. CDR1 and CDR2 from the germline V gene are KGHDR and SFDVKD.

The chain employs TRBV12-3 or TRBV12-4 and TRBJ2-1; the D gene TCRdb calls, TRBD1, cannot be checked with no DNA. CDR3 length: 14 residues. The CDR3 sequence: CASSLGRGLNEQFF.

The chain links TRBV18 to TRBJ1-5. Germline V gene sequence: CDR1 KGHSH, CDR2 LQKENI. The CDR3 is 14 amino acids. The CDR3 sequence is CASSPGSYNQPQHF.

This chain's CDR3 is CASSLRTYNTGELFF. The V and J genes are TRBV12-3 or TRBV12-4 and TRBJ2-2; there is no DNA to check the TCRdb D call of TRBD1. The CDR3 consists of 15 residues.

The chain joins TRBV5-6 to TRBJ1-1; the D call from TCRdb, TRBD1, cannot be confirmed without DNA. The CDR3 sequence is 12 residues long. In germline, CDR1 is SGHDT, CDR2 YYEEEE. CDR3: CASSRGTVEAFF.

The chain is built from TRBV6-5 and TRBJ1-1; TCRdb designates TRBD1, a call that cannot be tested without DNA. The CDR3 is 11 amino acids. Germline V lookup: CDR1 MNHEY, CDR2 SVGAGI. The CDR3 loop is CASSYQGRAFF.

Its frequency marks this clonotype as medium-sized. V usage is TRBV11-1 and J usage is TRBJ2-7. CDR3 size: 16 residues. The germline CDR1 and CDR2 sequences are SGHAT and FQDESV (reference sequence). CDR3 in amino acids: CASSLRSGRWSYEQYF.

This clonotype is identified as medium-sized from frequency. The V and J genes are TRBV6-5 and TRBJ2-6; TCRdb designates TRBD1, a call that cannot be tested without DNA. The CDR3 length is 17 residues. Germline V lookup: CDR1 MNHEY, CDR2 SVGAGI. This CDR3 is CASSWGQGATGANVLTF.

This chain uses TRBV6-2 or TRBV6-3 with TRBJ1-6; TCRdb gives TRBD1 as the D gene, but with no DNA this cannot be confirmed. Germline lookup yields CDR1 MNHEY and CDR2 SVGEGT. The CDR3 totals 15 residues. This chain's CDR3 is CASRTAGQGGSPLHF.

This chain uses TRBV5-6 with TRBJ1-6; there is no DNA to check the TCRdb D call of TRBD1. CDR3 length equals 15 residues. Germline loops: CDR1 SGHDT, CDR2 YYEEEE. The CDR3 sequence: CASDLGGRDNSPLHF.

Considering frequency, this clonotype is medium-sized (0.01 to 0.1%). The V and J genes are TRBV19 and TRBJ1-2; TCRdb reports TRBD1, a call that lacks DNA to check it against. The CDR3 spans 14 residues. Germline CDR1 is LNHDA and CDR2 is SQIVND (reference sequence). The CDR3 is CASTPTDRDYGYTF. Combining the CDR3 with reference TRBV19 and TRBJ1-2 gives the whole variable domain DGGITQSPKYLFRKEGQNVTLSCEQNLNHDAMYWYRQDPGQGLRLIYYSQIVNDFQKGDIAEGYSVSREKKESFPLTVTSAQKNPTAFYLCASTPTDRDYGYTFGSGTRLTVV.

V gene TRBV12-3 or TRBV12-4 combines with J gene TRBJ1-4; TCRdb returns TRBD1, unconfirmable since there is no DNA. CDR3 size: 14 residues. The CDR3 protein is CASSLGGANEKLFF.

This clonotype ranks as medium-sized in terms of frequency. The chain joins TRBV5-6 to TRBJ2-1; TCRdb selects TRBD2, and the lack of DNA leaves this call unchecked. From germline, CDR1 is SGHDT and CDR2 YYEEEE. CDR3 size: 14 residues. CDR3 amino acids: CASSSGHSRNEQFF.

The V and J genes are TRBV20-1 and TRBJ2-5. The germline V gene has CDR1 DFQATT and CDR2 SNEGSKA (reference sequence). This CDR3 contains 12 residues. CDR3 sequence reads: CSARGSKVAQYF.

The V call is TRBV5-6, the J call TRBJ2-1; absent DNA, TCRdb's TRBD1 call cannot be checked. The CDR3 runs 15 residues. Germline CDR1 SGHDT, CDR2 YYEEEE. CDR3 protein: CASSLGQVKGSEQFF.

J is TRBJ1-1 and V is TRBV5-1; TCRdb calls TRBD1, which cannot be checked without DNA. Germline V lookup: CDR1 SGHRS, CDR2 YFSETQ. The CDR3 has 15 amino acids. CDR3 region: CASSLSTGGHTEAFF.

Considering frequency, this clonotype is medium-sized. The chain is built from TRBV19 and TRBJ2-2; TCRdb returns TRBD2, unconfirmable since there is no DNA. CDR1 is LNHDA, CDR2 SQIVND, per germline (reference sequence). There are 18 residues in the CDR3. The CDR3 sequence: CASIGGIPGTLNTGELFF.

The gene calls are TRBV6-1 and TRBJ2-1; no DNA is available, so the TRBD1 call from TCRdb remains unchecked. This CDR3 spans 12 amino acids. Germline V lookup: CDR1 MNHNS, CDR2 SASEGT. CDR3 loop: CASSELPREQFF.

This chain uses TRBV7-2 with TRBJ2-6. Germline V lookup: CDR1 SGHTA, CDR2 FQGNSA. This CDR3 comprises 16 residues. This chain's CDR3 is CASSLGIIAGANVLTF.

The chain uses TRBV6-6 and TRBJ1-5. Germline V CDR1 and CDR2: MNHNY, SVGAGI (reference sequence). The CDR3 contains 13 residues. CDR3 sequence: CASSYSWVQPQHF.

By frequency, this clonotype registers medium-sized. The gene calls are TRBV5-6 and TRBJ2-3. Germline V gene lookup returns CDR1 SGHDT and CDR2 YYEEEE. This CDR3 contains 12 residues. CDR3: CASSLAWDTQYF.

The chain combines TRBV5-1 with TRBJ2-3; the D gene TCRdb calls, TRBD1, cannot be checked with no DNA. This CDR3 is built from 15 residues. Per germline, CDR1 SGHRS and CDR2 YFSETQ. The CDR3 sequence is CASSADRGMTDTQYF.

By frequency, this clonotype is medium-sized (0.01 to 0.1%). The chain combines TRBV29-1 with TRBJ2-5; TCRdb's D gene call, TRBD1, goes unchecked for lack of DNA. Germline values: CDR1 SQVTM, CDR2 ANQGSEA. This CDR3 is 14 amino acids long. CDR3 loop: CSVVGGYVGETQYF.

The chain links TRBV6-1 to TRBJ2-2. The CDR3 runs 13 residues. Germline CDR1 MNHNS, CDR2 SASEGT. Here the CDR3 reads CASTTSRTGELFF.

This clonotype ranks as medium-sized in terms of frequency. This chain uses TRBV19 with TRBJ2-1. Germline CDR1 LNHDA, CDR2 SQIVND (reference sequence). CDR3 length equals 15 residues. The CDR3 reads CASSTTRSSYNEQFF.

The chain links TRBV19 to TRBJ1-5. This CDR3 has 14 residues. The germline V gene encodes CDR1 LNHDA and CDR2 SQIVND (reference sequence). This chain's CDR3 is CASSISWADQPQHF.

According to its frequency, this clonotype is medium-sized. The chain links TRBV19 to TRBJ2-3. Germline values: CDR1 LNHDA, CDR2 SQIVND (reference sequence). The CDR3 has 14 residues. Here the CDR3 reads CASSAWLVTDTQYF.

V is TRBV18 and J is TRBJ2-3; the D gene TCRdb calls, TRBD2, cannot be checked with no DNA. Germline V gives CDR1 KGHSH, CDR2 LQKENI. This CDR3 spans 17 amino acids. CDR3 residues: CASSPPLTSGRTDTQYF.

The chain has TRBV6-5 and TRBJ1-6; the D call from TCRdb, TRBD1, cannot be confirmed without DNA. The CDR3 spans 15 residues. Per the germline V gene, CDR1 is MNHEY and CDR2 is SVGAGI. The CDR3 region is CASSPQGGQVSPLHF.